The 5 T cell receptor beta chains below were found in one sample sequenced in a study of T cell repertoires in cytomegalovirus infection. Antigen specificity for these receptors is unknown. TCRdb re-derived calls from the reads in MiXCR, one entry per CDR3 protein. This sample has hundreds of thousands of distinct CDR3 sequences, with 33% found just once. Sequences were derived from cultured PBMCs, sampled from culture after CMV antigen stimulation. These receptors originate from a human donor in good health (CMV status not recorded). Some clones in this sample may be carry-over from other donors' samples.

The chain is built from TRBV10-2 and TRBJ2-3; TRBD1 agrees at 7 bases. V shed 4 bases, J shed 5 bases, and the junction held 9 bases outside the gene matches. The CDR3 is 15 residues long. CDR1 is WSHSY and CDR2 is SAAADI in the germline V gene. Here the CDR3 reads CASSGTGDSGDTQYF. In DNA form, the CDR3 reads TGCGCCAGCAGTGGTACAGGGGATTCGGGAGATACGCAGTATTTT.

The J gene is TRBJ1-5, the V gene TRBV15; TRBD1 matches at 7 bases. The CDR3 sequence is 15 residues long. With 3 bases clipped from V and 3 bases from J, the junction kept 5 bases outside the gene matches. Germline lookup yields CDR1 LNHNV and CDR2 YYDKDF (reference sequence). The CDR3 region is CATSSLTGINQPQHF. The DNA of the CDR3 is TGTGCCACCAGCAGCCTGACAGGGATCAATCAGCCCCAGCATTTT.

This clonotype has ten or more counts. The chain has TRBV7-6 and TRBJ2-1; TRBD2 matches at 10 bases. The CDR3 is made up of 15 amino acids. The ends lost 5 bases at V and 1 base at J; junction bases unmatched: 2. Per germline, CDR1 SGHVS and CDR2 FNYEAQ. DNA of the CDR3: TGTGCCAGCAGCCCGACTAGCGGGTCCTACAATGAGCAGTTCTTC. Translated: CASSPTSGSYNEQFF. Full variable domain (outside the CDR3, taken from reference TRBV7-6 and TRBJ2-1): GAGVSQSPRYKVTKRGQDVALRCDPISGHVSLYWYRQALGQGPEFLTYFNYEAQQDKSGLPNDRFSAERPEGSISTLTIQRTEQRDSAMYRCASSPTSGSYNEQFFGPGTRLTVL.

In this sample, this clonotype turned up many times. J is TRBJ2-7 and V is TRBV27; D tentatively fits TRBD1 or TRBD2 (5 bases each). Germline CDR1 is MNHEY and CDR2 is SMNVEV (reference sequence). The germline V and J ends were trimmed by 3 bases and 3 bases, with 9 bases remaining between them. This CDR3 spans 13 amino acids. The CDR3 DNA is TGTGCCAGCAGTTTCGGGACGGGCTACGAGCAGTACTTC. The encoded protein is CASSFGTGYEQYF.

The J gene is TRBJ1-2, the V gene TRBV12-3 or TRBV12-4, with D possibly matching TRBD1 (5 bases). The CDR3 is made up of 20 amino acids. Trimming took 5 bases from V and 2 from J, leaving 30 bases between them. For the CDR3, the DNA is TGTGCCAGCAGTCTCGACGATTACGCCAGGGTAAAAGAGCCAAACTATGGCTACACCTTC. Its translation is CASSLDDYARVKEPNYGYTF.